Listed below are T cell receptor beta chains from one sample, sequenced in a study of blood T cell repertoires in COVID-19. Produced via immunoSEQ multiplex PCR; TCRdb's table is partial and in-frame only. The table records hundreds of thousands of clones, around 85% of them present only once. The specimen sequenced was PBMCs or T cells enriched from blood (not recorded which). The receptor source for this set is a woman aged 60-75 years who had recovered from COVID-19. Both conserved end residues are part of each CDR3. The order of the fields is D gene, J gene, clone size, V gene, CDR3 DNA, CDR3 protein. The D gene is left open where the match is weak. Where a row states a size, it is once, few, many or the class of an expanded clone; other rows omit it.

-	TRBJ1-2	-	TRBV7-9	TGTGCCAGCAGCTTAGGGTCCCAGGGGAACTATGGCTACACCTTC	CASSLGSQGNYGYTF
-	TRBJ2-7	once	TRBV19	TGTGCCAGTAGTACCTTTACAGGAGATCTTTACGAGCAGTACTTC	CASSTFTGDLYEQYF
-	TRBJ1-3	once	TRBV7-9	TGTGCCAGCAGCTTAGGCGAATGGTCAGGAAACACCATATATTTT	CASSLGEWSGNTIYF
-	TRBJ2-7	-	TRBV29-1	TGCAGCCTACAGACGGAGGCCTACGAGCAGTACTTC	CSLQTEAYEQYF
TRBD2	TRBJ2-1	-	TRBV24-1	TGTGCCACCCGCGGGGGGGCGGGGTACAATGAGCAGTTCTTC	CATRGGAGYNEQFF
-	TRBJ1-5	-	TRBV6-1	TGTGCCAGCAGTGAAGGTTCGGGGGGTGGGCAGCCCCAGCATTTT	CASSEGSGGGQPQHF
-	TRBJ2-1	many	TRBV5-1	TGCGCCAGCAGCTCGGTAGGGGGCTCCTACAATGAGCAGTTCTTC	CASSSVGGSYNEQFF
TRBD1	TRBJ1-2	-	TRBV24-1	TGTGCCACCAGTGAAACCTTACAGGGGCGCTACACCTTC	CATSETLQGRYTF
TRBD2	TRBJ2-3	once	TRBV5-1	TGCGCCAGCAGCTTAGGCGGACTAGAATCAGATACGCAGTATTTT	CASSLGGLESDTQYF
-	TRBJ1-1	-	TRBV10-3	TGTGCCATCAGGGTCGGAGGCCCGGACGCTGAAGCTTTCTTT	CAIRVGGPDAEAFF
TRBD1	TRBJ1-3	-	TRBV10-2	TGCGCCAGCAGTGAGTCTTCAGGGGGAGGTCTGTACACCATATATTTT	CASSESSGGGLYTIYF
-	TRBJ1-1	-	TRBV2	TGTGCCAGCAGTCCAAACAGGGTTGGAACTGAAGCTTTCTTT	CASSPNRVGTEAFF
-	TRBJ2-7	-	TRBV30	TGTGCCTGGAGTGTATGGGCAGGCTACGAGCAGTACTTC	CAWSVWAGYEQYF
-	TRBJ1-3	-	TRBV30	TGTGCCTGGATCCCCGGGTCTTTCTCTGGAAACACCATATATTTT	CAWIPGSFSGNTIYF
-	TRBJ1-1	few	TRBV19	TGTGCCAGTAGCCAGGTACTTCAAAACACTGAAGCTTTCTTT	CASSQVLQNTEAFF
-	TRBJ2-2	once	TRBV6-6	TGTGCCAGCAGTCCGGCGGGGGCCCTCACCGGGGAGCTGTTTTTT	CASSPAGALTGELFF
TRBD1	TRBJ2-3	-	TRBV5-1	TGCGCCAGCACTCGGACAGGGGAAATCACAGATACGCAGTATTTT	CASTRTGEITDTQYF
-	TRBJ2-7	-	TRBV14	TGTGCCAGCACAATGTCAGGGAATCAACCCTACGAGCAGTACTTC	CASTMSGNQPYEQYF
TRBD1	TRBJ1-2	-	TRBV5-4	TGTGCCAGCAGCCCACCTACAGGGGTCGGAGGCTACACCTTC	CASSPPTGVGGYTF
TRBD1	TRBJ1-5	-	TRBV5-6	TGTGCCAGCAGCTCCATCGACAGGGGGGGCAATCAGCCCCAGCATTTT	CASSSIDRGGNQPQHF
-	TRBJ2-3	-	TRBV12-3/TRBV12-4	TGTGCCAGCAGTTTATCTAGCCCAGATACGCAGTATTTT	CASSLSSPDTQYF
-	TRBJ2-1	-	TRBV5-1	TGCGCCAGCAGCCTACAGGCCAGCTCCTACAATGAGCAGTTCTTC	CASSLQASSYNEQFF
TRBD1	TRBJ1-1	-	TRBV6-1	TGTGCCAGCAGTGAGGACAGGGGTTACCCTGAAGCTTTCTTT	CASSEDRGYPEAFF
TRBD1	TRBJ1-2	-	TRBV28	TGTGCCAGCAGTTCGACAGGGTCAAGGGGCTACACCTTC	CASSSTGSRGYTF
TRBD2	TRBJ2-1	-	TRBV19	TGTGCCAGTAGTAGACTAGCGGGGGGGCCCGGTGAGCAGTTCTTC	CASSRLAGGPGEQFF
-	TRBJ2-7	-	TRBV3-1/TRBV3-2	TGTGCCAGCAGCCTGCTCCCGGGCAGGGCTTACTACGAGCAGTACTTC	CASSLLPGRAYYEQYF
TRBD1	TRBJ2-3	-	TRBV4-1	TGCGCCAGCAGCCAGACAGGGCTTCGCACAGATACGCAGTATTTT	CASSQTGLRTDTQYF
-	TRBJ2-1	-	TRBV4-1	TGCGCCAGCAGCCAAGAGAGGAGGGGTCCCTACAATGAGCAGTTCTTC	CASSQERRGPYNEQFF
-	TRBJ1-6	few	TRBV5-4	TGTGCCAGCAGTACCCACCCGTCAGGTGGTGTGTCACCCCTCCACTTT	CASSTHPSGGVSPLHF
-	TRBJ1-2	-	TRBV7-2	TGTGCCAGCAGCTTATTAGAGAACTATGGCTACACCTTC	CASSLLENYGYTF
TRBD1	TRBJ2-7	-	TRBV7-9	TGTGCCAGCAGGACCGGGACAGGGTCCTACGAGCAGTACTTC	CASRTGTGSYEQYF
TRBD2	TRBJ2-3	-	TRBV4-1	TGCGCCAGCAGCCAAGATCGTGCGGGGGGCGGGGGAGATACGCAGTATTTT	CASSQDRAGGGGDTQYF
-	TRBJ2-7	once	TRBV11-2	TGTGCCAGCCGATCAGCGGAATCCTACGAGCAGTACTTC	CASRSAESYEQYF
TRBD1	TRBJ2-2	-	TRBV5-1	TGCGCCAGCAGCTTGGACAGGGGGGCCACCGGGGAGCTGTTTTTT	CASSLDRGATGELFF
TRBD1	TRBJ1-4	once	TRBV5-6	TGTGCCAGCAGCTTACCGGGACAGGGGATAAAACTGTTTTTT	CASSLPGQGIKLFF
-	TRBJ1-5	-	TRBV19	TGTGCCAGTAGTATAGATGAGAGGAAACCACGCGACCAGCCCCAGCATTTT	CASSIDERKPRDQPQHF
-	TRBJ2-1	-	TRBV7-9	TGTGCCAGCAGCTCCAGCTTACGGGGTGAGCAGTTCTTC	CASSSSLRGEQFF
TRBD2	TRBJ2-3	-	TRBV7-6	TGTGCCAGCAGCTTAGTCTTAATAGCGGGGGGACCCCCTTCAGATACGCAGTATTTT	CASSLVLIAGGPPSDTQYF
-	TRBJ1-6	few	TRBV10-3	TGTGCCATCAGTGAGGGTCCGAAACTCCGAGGATTAGCCCTCCACTTT	CAISEGPKLRGLALHF
-	TRBJ1-2	-	TRBV6-5	TGTGCCAGCAGCCTCAGGGGTTCCCATGGCTACACCTTC	CASSLRGSHGYTF
-	TRBJ1-5	-	TRBV6-5	TGTGCCACCCTGGACATCCTGTACAATCAGCCCCAGCATTTT	CATLDILYNQPQHF
TRBD1	TRBJ2-4	-	TRBV7-9	TGTGCCAGCAGCTTAGTCCCACCGCCCAGGGGGTTATCAAACATTCAGTACTTC	CASSLVPPPRGLSNIQYF
TRBD2	TRBJ2-3	-	TRBV4-2	TGTGCCAGCAGCCAAAAAAGCGGGGGGCCCACTACGCAGTATTTT	CASSQKSGGPTTQYF
-	TRBJ2-2	-	TRBV10-1	TGCGCCAGCAGTGATCGGAGCACCGGGGAGCTGTTTTTT	CASSDRSTGELFF
TRBD1	TRBJ1-2	-	TRBV12-3/TRBV12-4	TGTGCCAGCAGTCCCAGGGGGCGGGATGGCTACACCTTC	CASSPRGRDGYTF
-	TRBJ1-2	-	TRBV7-9	TGTGCCAGCAGCTTAAGTGGCTCTAACTATGGCTACACCTTC	CASSLSGSNYGYTF
TRBD2	TRBJ2-3	-	TRBV3-1/TRBV3-2	TGTGCCAGCACCTCTCGGGGGGGGACAGATACGCAGTATTTT	CASTSRGGTDTQYF
-	TRBJ1-4	once	TRBV5-8	TGTGCCAGCAGTTATACAGGGTACGGTAGCGAAAAACTGTTTTTT	CASSYTGYGSEKLFF
-	TRBJ1-4	-	TRBV3-1/TRBV3-2	TGTGCCAGCAGCCAATCCTATGAAAAACTGTTTTTT	CASSQSYEKLFF
-	TRBJ1-1	-	TRBV28	TGTGCCAGCAGGGGGCCCCTCAACACTGAAGCTTTCTTT	CASRGPLNTEAFF
-	TRBJ1-1	-	TRBV29-1	TGCAGCGGAGGAACAGGATACACTGAAGCTTTCTTT	CSGGTGYTEAFF
-	TRBJ2-3	-	TRBV19	TGTGCCAGTAGTATACTTATTACAGATACGCAGTATTTT	CASSILITDTQYF
TRBD1	TRBJ2-2	-	TRBV10-2	TGCGCCAGCAGAACTTCAGGGGGCGCGAACACCGGGGAGCTGTTTTTT	CASRTSGGANTGELFF
TRBD2	TRBJ2-3	-	TRBV7-9	TGTGCCAGCAGCTTACCAGGCGGGGGGAGAGATACGCAGTATTTT	CASSLPGGGRDTQYF
TRBD1	TRBJ1-6	-	TRBV7-2	TGTGCCAGCAGCGGTAGACAGGGAGGTAATTCACCCCTCCACTTT	CASSGRQGGNSPLHF
TRBD1	TRBJ2-5	-	TRBV30	TGTGCCTGGGGGGACAGGCTAATGGGGACCCAGTACTTC	CAWGDRLMGTQYF
-	TRBJ1-1	-	TRBV3-1/TRBV3-2	TGTGCCAGCAGCCAAGGGAGGGCATTGAACACTGAAGCTTTCTTT	CASSQGRALNTEAFF